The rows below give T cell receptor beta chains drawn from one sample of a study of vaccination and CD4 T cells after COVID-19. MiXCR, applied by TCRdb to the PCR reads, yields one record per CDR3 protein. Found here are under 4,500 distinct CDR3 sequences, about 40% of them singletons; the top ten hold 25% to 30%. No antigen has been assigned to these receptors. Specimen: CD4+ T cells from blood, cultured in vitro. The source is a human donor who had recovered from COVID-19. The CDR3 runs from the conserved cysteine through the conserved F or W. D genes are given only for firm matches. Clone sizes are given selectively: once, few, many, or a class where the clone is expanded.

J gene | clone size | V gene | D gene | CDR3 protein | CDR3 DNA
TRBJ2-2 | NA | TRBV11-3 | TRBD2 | CASSLDHGAGGAGELFF | TGTGCCAGCAGCTTAGACCATGGAGCGGGAGGGGCCGGGGAGCTGTTTTTT
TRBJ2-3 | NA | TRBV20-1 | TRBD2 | CSAGRLAGGGTDTQYF | TGCAGTGCTGGACGTCTGGCGGGAGGGGGAACAGATACGCAGTATTTT
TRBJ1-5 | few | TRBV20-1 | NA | CSARYQGGQPQHF | TGCAGTGCTAGGTATCAGGGCGGTCAGCCCCAGCATTTT
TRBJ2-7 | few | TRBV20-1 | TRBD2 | CSASRGEEQYF | TGCAGTGCCAGCCGGGGGGAAGAGCAGTACTTC
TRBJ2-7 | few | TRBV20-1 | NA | CSASTGRVGYEQYF | TGCAGTGCTTCGACAGGACGGGTCGGCTACGAGCAGTACTTC
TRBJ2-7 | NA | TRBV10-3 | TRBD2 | CAIRGLANAYEQYF | TGTGCCATTAGAGGACTAGCGAATGCCTACGAGCAGTACTTC
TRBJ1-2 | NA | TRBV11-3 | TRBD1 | CASSFRGGTGSGYTF | TGTGCCAGCAGCTTTAGAGGTGGGACAGGGTCTGGCTACACCTTC
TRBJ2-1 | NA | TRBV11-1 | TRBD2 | CASSSSGRTYNEQFF | TGTGCCAGCAGCTCTAGCGGGAGAACCTACAATGAGCAGTTCTTC
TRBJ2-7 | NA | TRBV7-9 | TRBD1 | CASSQGQGSTYEQYF | TGTGCCAGCAGCCAGGGACAGGGAAGTACCTACGAGCAGTACTTC
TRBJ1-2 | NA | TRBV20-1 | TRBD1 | CSANLRGDYGYTF | TGCAGTGCTAACCTCAGGGGGGACTATGGCTACACCTTC
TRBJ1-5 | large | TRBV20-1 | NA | CSANSGNQPQHF | TGCAGTGCTAACTCTGGCAATCAGCCCCAGCATTTT
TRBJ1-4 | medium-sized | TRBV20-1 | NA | CSARAPRGVVEKLFF | TGCAGTGCTAGAGCCCCCAGGGGCGTCGTGGAAAAACTGTTTTTT
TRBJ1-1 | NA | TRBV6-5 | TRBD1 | CASSSPQTGFAEAFF | TGTGCCAGCAGTTCCCCCCAGACAGGGTTCGCTGAAGCTTTCTTT
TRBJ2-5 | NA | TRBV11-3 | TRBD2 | CASRQLAGGGETQYF | TGTGCCAGCAGGCAGCTAGCGGGAGGAGGAGAGACCCAGTACTTC
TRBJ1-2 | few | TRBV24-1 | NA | CATSEDGNYGYTF | TGTGCCACCAGTGAAGACGGTAACTATGGCTACACCTTC
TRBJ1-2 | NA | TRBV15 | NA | CATSRVRRDTLIEGYTF | TGTGCCACCAGCAGAGTAAGAAGGGACACCCTCATAGAAGGCTACACCTTC
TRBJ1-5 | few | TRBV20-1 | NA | CSASAQSNAGEQPQHF | TGCAGTGCTAGCGCTCAGTCGAATGCGGGCGAACAGCCCCAGCATTTT
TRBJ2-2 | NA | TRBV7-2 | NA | CASSSGVVGELFF | TGTGCCAGCAGTTCGGGGGTGGTCGGGGAGCTGTTTTTT
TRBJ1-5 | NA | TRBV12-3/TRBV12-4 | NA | CASSPRQKGREPQHF | TGTGCCAGCAGTCCCCGACAGAAAGGGCGTGAGCCCCAGCATTTT
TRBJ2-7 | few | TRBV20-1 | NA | CSARESRGRGDEQYF | TGCAGTGCTAGAGAGTCTCGGGGGAGGGGGGACGAGCAGTACTTC
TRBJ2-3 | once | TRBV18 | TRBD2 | CASSPTRTSGRGDTQYF | TGTGCCAGCTCACCCACCCGGACTAGCGGGAGAGGCGATACGCAGTATTTT
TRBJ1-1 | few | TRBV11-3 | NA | CASSLRRQTVTNTEAFF | TGTGCCAGCAGCTTGCGGAGACAGACAGTGACGAACACTGAAGCTTTCTTT
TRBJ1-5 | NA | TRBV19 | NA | CASSIVRARNQPQHF | TGTGCCAGTAGTATCGTTAGGGCCAGGAATCAGCCCCAGCATTTT
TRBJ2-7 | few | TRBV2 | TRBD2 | CASSEALGGLAREQYF | TGTGCCAGCAGTGAAGCGCTTGGTGGACTAGCACGCGAGCAGTACTTC
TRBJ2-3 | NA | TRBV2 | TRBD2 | CASSGDYSTDTQYF | TGTGCCAGCAGTGGGGACTATAGCACAGATACGCAGTATTTT
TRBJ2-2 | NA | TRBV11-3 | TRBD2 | CASTRAREGERELFF | TGTGCCAGCACCAGGGCTCGGGAGGGCGAAAGGGAGCTGTTTTTT
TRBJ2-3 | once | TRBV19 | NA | CASSQSSARPTDTQYF | TGTGCCAGTAGTCAATCTAGCGCCCGCCCCACAGATACGCAGTATTTT
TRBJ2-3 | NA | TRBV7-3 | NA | CASSLTRGDTQYF | TGTGCCAGCAGCTTAACTCGGGGGGATACGCAGTATTTT
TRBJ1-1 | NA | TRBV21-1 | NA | CASSKDNTEAFF | TGTGCCAGCAGCAAAGACAACACTGAAGCTTTCTTT
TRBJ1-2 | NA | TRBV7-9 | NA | CASSLEGHGYTF | TGTGCCAGCAGCTTAGAGGGCCATGGCTACACCTTC
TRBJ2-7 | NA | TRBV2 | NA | CASSDSGATYEQYF | TGTGCCAGCAGTGACTCGGGGGCCACCTACGAGCAGTACTTC
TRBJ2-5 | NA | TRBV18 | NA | CASSPRQGRGTQETQYF | TGTGCCAGCTCACCACGGCAGGGGAGGGGTACCCAAGAGACCCAGTACTTC
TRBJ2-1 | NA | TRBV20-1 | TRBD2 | CSASGGGNNEQFF | TGCAGTGCTAGTGGCGGGGGAAACAATGAGCAGTTCTTC
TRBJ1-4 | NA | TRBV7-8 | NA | CASSPQGTANEKLFF | TGTGCCAGCAGCCCCCAAGGGACCGCAAACGAAAAACTGTTTTTT
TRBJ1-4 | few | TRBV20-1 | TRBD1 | CSAIQGAGNEKLFF | TGCAGTGCTATTCAGGGGGCGGGTAATGAAAAACTGTTTTTT
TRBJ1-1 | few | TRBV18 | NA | CASSPVGSAGTEAFF | TGTGCCAGCTCACCGGTAGGGTCGGCAGGTACTGAAGCTTTCTTT
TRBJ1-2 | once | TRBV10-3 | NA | CAISESWGRDYGYTF | TGTGCCATCAGTGAGTCTTGGGGGCGAGACTATGGCTACACCTTC
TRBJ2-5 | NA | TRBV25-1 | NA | CASRRGEGETQYF | TGTGCCAGCAGACGGGGAGAGGGGGAGACCCAGTACTTC
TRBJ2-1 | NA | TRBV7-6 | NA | CASSLTWADNEQFF | TGTGCCAGCAGCTTGACCTGGGCCGACAATGAGCAGTTCTTC
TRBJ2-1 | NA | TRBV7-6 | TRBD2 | CASSSETSGGSAKFF | TGTGCCAGCAGCTCAGAGACTAGCGGGGGGTCGGCTAAGTTCTTC
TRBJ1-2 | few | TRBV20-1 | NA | CSARKQGGGYTF | TGCAGTGCTAGGAAGCAGGGCGGTGGCTACACCTTC